A selection of T cell receptor beta chains follows, all from one sample in a study of T cell repertoires in cytomegalovirus infection. TCRdb used MiXCR to reprocess the reads, holding one entry per CDR3 protein. The sample contains about 110,000 distinct CDR3 sequences, about 30% of which appear only once. Their target antigens are unknown. The sample consisted of CD8+ T cells from cultured PBMCs, taken from culture after CMV antigen stimulation. These receptors originate from a human donor in good health (CMV status not recorded). Some clones in this sample may be carry-over from other donors' samples. Each CDR3 is given with its conserved first and last residue. The D gene is left open where the match is weak. Some rows have no size entry. The others give once, few or many, or a class for an expanded clone.

>TRBJ1-6|NA|TRBV5-6|few
CASSGGGGNNSPLHF
TGTGCCAGCAGCGGAGGCGGCGGGAACAATTCACCCCTCCACTTT
>TRBJ1-2|TRBD1|TRBV27|NA
CASSVTGGGYGYTF
TGTGCCAGCAGTGTGACAGGGGGTGGGTATGGCTACACCTTC
>TRBJ2-1|NA|TRBV7-9|NA
CASSLVGNEQFF
TGTGCCAGCAGTTTGGTAGGGAATGAGCAGTTCTTC
>TRBJ2-7|NA|TRBV7-6|medium-sized
CASSLAGGTVEQYF
TGTGCCAGCAGCTTAGCGGGGGGTACCGTTGAGCAGTACTTC
>TRBJ2-7|NA|TRBV4-1|few
CASSLRRATSYEQYF
TGCGCCAGCAGCCTCCGGCGGGCCACCTCCTACGAGCAGTACTTC
>TRBJ2-7|NA|TRBV10-3|few
CAISDNIDYEQYF
TGTGCCATCAGTGACAACATCGACTACGAGCAGTACTTC
>TRBJ1-5|TRBD1|TRBV9|NA
CASSVGTGNQPQHF
TGTGCCAGCAGCGTCGGGACAGGCAATCAGCCCCAGCATTTT
>TRBJ2-7|TRBD2|TRBV14|few
CASSQDSTSGPTGEQYF
TGTGCCAGCAGCCAAGATTCAACTAGCGGGCCCACCGGGGAGCAGTACTTC
>TRBJ2-2|NA|TRBV29-1|NA
CSVVGENTGELFF
TGCAGCGTTGTAGGGGAGAACACCGGGGAGCTGTTTTTT
>TRBJ2-1|NA|TRBV19|few
CASSIPAASSYNEQFF
TGTGCCAGTAGTATACCCGCCGCGAGCTCCTACAATGAGCAGTTCTTC
>TRBJ1-5|NA|TRBV27|NA
CASGDSNQPQHF
TGTGCCAGCGGTGATAGCAATCAGCCCCAGCATTTT
>TRBJ2-1|NA|TRBV28|many
CASRRSTDYNEQFF
TGTGCCAGCAGAAGGTCTACCGACTACAATGAGCAGTTCTTC
>TRBJ2-2|TRBD2|TRBV7-3|once
CASTSTLAGETGELFF
TGTGCCAGCACCTCGACGTTAGCGGGGGAAACCGGGGAGCTGTTTTTT
>TRBJ2-7|TRBD1|TRBV5-4|few
CASSLAGQGIREQYF
TGTGCCAGCAGCTTGGCGGGACAGGGTATACGCGAGCAGTACTTC
>TRBJ2-7|NA|TRBV12-5|NA
CASGKGDEQYF
TGTGCTAGTGGGAAGGGTGACGAGCAGTACTTC
>TRBJ2-2|NA|TRBV24-1|NA
CATKQVNTGELFF
TGTGCCACCAAACAGGTGAACACCGGGGAGCTGTTTTTT
>TRBJ2-1|NA|TRBV27|NA
CASRPSHPGPPSYNEQFF
TGTGCCAGCAGACCCTCCCACCCTGGCCCACCCTCCTACAATGAGCAGTTCTTC
>TRBJ2-3|TRBD1|TRBV29-1|NA
CSGDTGGGSTDTQYF
TGCAGCGGGGACACAGGGGGCGGTAGCACAGATACGCAGTATTTT
>TRBJ1-1|NA|TRBV12-3/TRBV12-4|NA
CASSFGQLNTEAFF
TGTGCCAGCAGCTTTGGACAGTTGAACACTGAAGCTTTCTTT
>TRBJ1-1|NA|TRBV7-9|many
CASTQGGEAFF
TGTGCCAGCACCCAGGGCGGAGAAGCTTTCTTT
>TRBJ2-7|NA|TRBV27|NA
CASSFDGGSSYEQYF
TGTGCCAGCAGTTTTGACGGAGGAAGCTCCTACGAGCAGTACTTC
>TRBJ1-1|NA|TRBV19|few
CASSHTGDVVTEAFF
TGTGCCAGTAGCCACACGGGGGACGTGGTCACTGAAGCTTTCTTT
>TRBJ2-5|NA|TRBV20-1|many
CSARELAKETQYF
TGCAGTGCTAGAGAGCTAGCTAAAGAGACCCAGTACTTC
>TRBJ1-5|NA|TRBV27|NA
CASSLKGLSGRGSNQPQHF
TGTGCCAGCAGTTTGAAAGGGTTGTCCGGCAGAGGGAGCAATCAGCCCCAGCATTTT
>TRBJ2-3|TRBD1|TRBV19|once
CASSQTGMDTQYF
TGTGCCAGTAGCCAGACAGGGATGGATACGCAGTATTTT
>TRBJ1-2|NA|TRBV18|NA
CASSHAGSVYGYTF
TGTGCCAGCTCCCATGCGGGCTCTGTGTATGGCTACACCTTC
>TRBJ1-1|NA|TRBV12-3/TRBV12-4|few
CASSLYGAEAFF
TGTGCCAGCAGTTTATACGGAGCTGAAGCTTTCTTT
>TRBJ2-1|TRBD2|TRBV4-2|many
CASSQDTSSGSSYNEQFF
TGTGCCAGCAGCCAAGATACGTCTAGCGGGAGCTCCTACAATGAGCAGTTCTTC
>TRBJ2-5|TRBD2|TRBV7-2|many
CASSLGASGGLQETQYF
TGTGCCAGCAGCTTAGGGGCTAGCGGGGGGTTGCAAGAGACCCAGTACTTC
>TRBJ2-7|TRBD2|TRBV7-6|once
CASSLRRSGGLGQYF
TGTGCCAGCAGCTTAAGAAGAAGCGGGGGCCTCGGGCAGTACTTC
>TRBJ1-5|NA|TRBV12-3/TRBV12-4|NA
CASSDFGGWQPQHF
TGTGCCAGCAGTGACTTTGGGGGGTGGCAGCCCCAGCATTTT
>TRBJ1-1|TRBD1|TRBV4-1|NA
CASSPPGGGEAFF
TGCGCCAGCAGCCCACCAGGGGGGGGTGAAGCTTTCTTT
>TRBJ1-1|NA|TRBV5-4|NA
CASSNTGDTEAFF
TGTGCCAGCAGCAACACGGGGGACACTGAAGCTTTCTTT
>TRBJ2-3|TRBD2|TRBV7-3|many
CASSLGTSGGDTQYF
TGTGCCAGCAGCTTAGGAACTAGCGGGGGAGATACGCAGTATTTT
>TRBJ2-5|NA|TRBV28|NA
CASSPIQGGLETQYF
TGTGCCAGCAGTCCCATCCAGGGAGGATTAGAGACCCAGTACTTC
>TRBJ2-2|TRBD2|TRBV7-8|NA
CASSSSPAGGPGELFF
TGTGCCAGCAGTTCCTCGCCAGCGGGGGGGCCCGGGGAGCTGTTTTTT
>TRBJ2-1|NA|TRBV7-9|few
CASSTDYRNEQFF
TGTGCCAGCAGCACGGACTACCGCAATGAGCAGTTCTTC
>TRBJ2-7|NA|TRBV25-1|NA
CASSPLSAYEQYF
TGTGCCAGCAGTCCTCTCTCCGCCTACGAGCAGTACTTC
>TRBJ2-1|NA|TRBV27|few
CASSSPSSYNEQFF
TGTGCCAGCAGTTCTCCGAGCTCCTACAATGAGCAGTTCTTC
>TRBJ1-1|NA|TRBV2|NA
CASSVGETEAFF
TGTGCCAGCAGTGTCGGGGAGACTGAAGCTTTCTTT
>TRBJ2-7|TRBD2|TRBV30|NA
CAWSVPGSGGYEQYF
TGTGCCTGGAGTGTACCGGGTAGCGGGGGGTACGAGCAGTACTTC
>TRBJ1-3|TRBD1|TRBV7-9|many
CADWGTGSSGNTIYF
TGTGCCGATTGGGGGACAGGGTCCTCTGGAAACACCATATATTTT
>TRBJ2-1|NA|TRBV20-1|many
CSARLLNYNEQFF
TGCAGTGCCAGGCTACTAAACTACAATGAGCAGTTCTTC
>TRBJ2-1|NA|TRBV6-6|NA
CASSSPASWKGGVFYNEQFF
TGTGCCAGCAGTTCCCCGGCGAGCTGGAAGGGGGGAGTTTTCTACAATGAGCAGTTCTTC
>TRBJ2-3|NA|TRBV6-5|NA
CASSYSDWRTDTQYF
TGTGCCAGCAGTTACTCGGACTGGCGCACAGATACGCAGTATTTT
>TRBJ2-5|NA|TRBV12-3/TRBV12-4|few
CASSLPTETQYF
TGTGCCAGCAGTTTACCCACTGAGACCCAGTACTTC
>TRBJ1-1|NA|TRBV6-2/TRBV6-3|few
CASSYSIDTEAFF
TGTGCCAGCAGTTACTCTATAGACACTGAAGCTTTCTTT
>TRBJ1-6|NA|TRBV20-1|NA
CSARDSTAYNSPLHF
TGCAGTGCTAGGGACAGCACTGCCTATAATTCACCCCTCCACTTT
>TRBJ2-3|NA|TRBV4-1|NA
CASSQPRGDTQYF
TGCGCCAGCAGCCAACCAAGGGGGGATACGCAGTATTTT